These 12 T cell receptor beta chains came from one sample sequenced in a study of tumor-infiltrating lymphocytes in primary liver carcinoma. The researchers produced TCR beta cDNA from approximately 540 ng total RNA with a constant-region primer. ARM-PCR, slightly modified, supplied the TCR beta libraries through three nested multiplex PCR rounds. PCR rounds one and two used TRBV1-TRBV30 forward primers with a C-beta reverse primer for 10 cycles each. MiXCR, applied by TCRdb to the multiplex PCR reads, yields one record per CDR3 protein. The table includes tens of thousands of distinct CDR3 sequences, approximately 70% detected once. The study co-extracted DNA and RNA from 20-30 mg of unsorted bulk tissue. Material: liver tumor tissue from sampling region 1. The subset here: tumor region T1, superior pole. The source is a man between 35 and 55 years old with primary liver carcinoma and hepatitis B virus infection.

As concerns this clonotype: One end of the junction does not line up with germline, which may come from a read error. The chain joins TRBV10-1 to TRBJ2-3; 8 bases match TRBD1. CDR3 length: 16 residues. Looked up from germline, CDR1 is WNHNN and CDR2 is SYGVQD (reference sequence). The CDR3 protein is CASSGTGTGPTDAQYF. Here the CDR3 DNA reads TGCGCCAGCAGTGGGACAGGGACAGGCCCCACAGATGCGCAGTATTTT.

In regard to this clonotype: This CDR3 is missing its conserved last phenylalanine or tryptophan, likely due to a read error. The CDR3 loop reads CASKEGFSYNEQFL. CDR3 bases: TGCGCCAGCAAAGAGGGATTCTCCTATAATGAGCAGTTCCTC. The chain employs TRBV5-1 and TRBJ2-1; a weak D match, TRBD2 (5 bases). Germline V CDR1 and CDR2: SGHRS, YFSETQ. CDR3 size: 14 residues.

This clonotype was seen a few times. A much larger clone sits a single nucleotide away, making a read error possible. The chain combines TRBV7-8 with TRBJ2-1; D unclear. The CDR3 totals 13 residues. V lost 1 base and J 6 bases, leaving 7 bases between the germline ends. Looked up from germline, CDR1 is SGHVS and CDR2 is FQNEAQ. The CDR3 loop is CASSLETANEQFF. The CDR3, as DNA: TGTGCCAGCAGCTTAGAGACGGCCAATGAGCAGTTCTTC.

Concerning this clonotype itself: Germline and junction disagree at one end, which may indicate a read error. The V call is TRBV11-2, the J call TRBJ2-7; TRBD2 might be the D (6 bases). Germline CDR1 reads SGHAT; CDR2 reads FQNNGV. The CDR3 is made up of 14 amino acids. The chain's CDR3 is CASSLRGLGDEQYF. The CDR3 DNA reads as TGTGCCAGTAGCTTAAGGGGACTTGGGGACGAGCAGTACTTC. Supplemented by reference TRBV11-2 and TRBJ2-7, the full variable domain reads EAGVAQSPRYKIIEKRQSVAFWCNPISGHATLYWYQQILGQGPKLLIQFQNNGVVDDSQLPKDRFSAERLKGVDSTLKIQPAKLEDSAVYLCASSLRGLGDEQYFGPGTRLTVT.

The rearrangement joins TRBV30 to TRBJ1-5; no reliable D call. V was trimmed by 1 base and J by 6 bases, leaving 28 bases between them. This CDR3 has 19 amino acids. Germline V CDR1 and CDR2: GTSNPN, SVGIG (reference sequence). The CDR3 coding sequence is TGTGCCTGGAGTGCTCTTAAGTCGAGGGAGGGCCTTTCCAGTCAGCCCCAGCATTTT. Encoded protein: CAWSALKSREGLSSQPQHF. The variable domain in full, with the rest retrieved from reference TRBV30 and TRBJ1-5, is SQTIHQWPATLVQPVGSPLSLECTVEGTSNPNLYWYRQAAGRGLQLLFYSVGIGQISSEVPQNLSASRPQDRQFILSSKKLLLSDSGFYLCAWSALKSREGLSSQPQHFGDGTRLSIL.

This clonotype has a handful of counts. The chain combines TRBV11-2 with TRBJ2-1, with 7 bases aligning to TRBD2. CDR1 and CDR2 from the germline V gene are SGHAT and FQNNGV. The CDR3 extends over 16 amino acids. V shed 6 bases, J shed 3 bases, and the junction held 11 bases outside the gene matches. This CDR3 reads CASSQLWSSGYNEQFF. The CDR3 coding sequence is TGTGCCAGCAGTCAGCTTTGGTCTAGCGGCTACAATGAGCAGTTCTTC.

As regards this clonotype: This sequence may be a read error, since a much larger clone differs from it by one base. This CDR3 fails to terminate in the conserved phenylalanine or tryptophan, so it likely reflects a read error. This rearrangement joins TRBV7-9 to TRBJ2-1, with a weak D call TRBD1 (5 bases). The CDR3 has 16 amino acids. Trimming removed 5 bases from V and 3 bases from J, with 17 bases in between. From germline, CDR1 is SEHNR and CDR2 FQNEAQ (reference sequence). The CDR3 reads CASSPDLGVRYNEQFL. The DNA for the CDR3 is TGTGCCAGCAGCCCCGATTTAGGGGTGCGCTACAATGAGCAGTTCCTC.

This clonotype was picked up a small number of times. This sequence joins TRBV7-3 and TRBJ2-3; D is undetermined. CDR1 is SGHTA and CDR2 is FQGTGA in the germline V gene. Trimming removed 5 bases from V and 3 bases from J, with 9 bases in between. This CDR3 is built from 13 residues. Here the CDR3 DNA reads TGTGCCAGCAGCCTCGGACGGACAGATACGCAGTATTTT. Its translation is CASSLGRTDTQYF.

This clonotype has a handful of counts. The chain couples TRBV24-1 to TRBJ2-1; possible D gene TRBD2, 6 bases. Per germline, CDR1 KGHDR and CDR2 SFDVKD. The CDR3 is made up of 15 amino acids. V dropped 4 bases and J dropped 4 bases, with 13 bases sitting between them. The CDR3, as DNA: TGTGCCACCAGTGAGGCCGGGACTGTATACAATGAGCAGTTCTTC. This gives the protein CATSEAGTVYNEQFF.

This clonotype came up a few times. In DNA form, the CDR3 reads TGCAGTGCTCTTACCCCTGACGCGGGCACTGAAGCTTTCTTT. This encodes CSALTPDAGTEAFF. This rearrangement joins TRBV20-1 to TRBJ1-1; unclear D gene. The germline gives CDR1 DFQATT, CDR2 SNEGSKA (reference sequence). The CDR3 consists of 14 residues. The V end lost 5 bases, the J end lost 4 bases, and 17 bases lay between the germline ends.

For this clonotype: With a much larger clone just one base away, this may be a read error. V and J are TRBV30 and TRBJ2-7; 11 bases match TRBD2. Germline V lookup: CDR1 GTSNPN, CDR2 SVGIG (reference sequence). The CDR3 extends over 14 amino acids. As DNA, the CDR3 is TGTGCCTGGAGTGAACTAGCGGGAGTATACGAGCGGTACTTC. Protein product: CAWSELAGVYERYF.

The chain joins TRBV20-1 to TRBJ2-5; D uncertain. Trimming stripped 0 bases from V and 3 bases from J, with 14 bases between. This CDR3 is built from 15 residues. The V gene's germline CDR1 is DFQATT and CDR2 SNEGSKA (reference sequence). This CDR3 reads CSARDSRSLEETQYF. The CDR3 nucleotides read TGCAGTGCTAGAGATAGCCGGAGCTTGGAAGAGACCCAGTACTTC.